This T cell receptor beta chain derives from a study of OX40 agonist ivuxolimab in advanced cancers. Study-level background: Cancers in dose escalation were hepatocellular, melanoma, renal cell and head and neck. Age averaged approximately 60 years (range about 23 to 85), and 70% to 85% were male. Whole-study findings and limits: On average, a greater number of expanded clones characterised CD8+ T cells relative to CD4+.

Notes on this clone: Its cognate antigen is unknown.

Germline lookup yields CDR1 SGHVS and CDR2 FQNEAQ. The CDR3 contains 14 residues. V lost 6 bases and J lost 2, with 13 bases in between. Using immunoSEQ multiplex PCR, the repertoire was profiled, and TCRdb retains in-frame clones only, with some absent. The sample has about 80,000 clones, around 86% seen once. The sequence was collected from an adult with an advanced solid tumor such as melanoma, head and neck, liver or kidney cancer. V gene TRBV7-8 combines with J gene TRBJ1-2; D ambiguous. Sequenced here: CD4+ or CD8+ T cells sorted from blood, sampled in a trial of the OX40 agonist ivuxolimab. The CDR3 here is CASSGYRGNYGYTF. The CDR3 DNA is TGTGCCAGCAGTGGTTATCGGGGAAACTATGGCTACACCTTC.